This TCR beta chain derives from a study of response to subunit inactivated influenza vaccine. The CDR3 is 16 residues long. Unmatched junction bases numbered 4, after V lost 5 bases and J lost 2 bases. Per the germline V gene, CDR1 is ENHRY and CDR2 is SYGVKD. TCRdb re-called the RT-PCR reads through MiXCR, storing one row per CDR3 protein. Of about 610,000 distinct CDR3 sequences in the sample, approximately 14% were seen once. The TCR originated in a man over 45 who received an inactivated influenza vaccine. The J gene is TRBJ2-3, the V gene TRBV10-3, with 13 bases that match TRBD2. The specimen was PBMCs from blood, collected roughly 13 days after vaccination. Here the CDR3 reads CAISRTSGGFTDTQYF. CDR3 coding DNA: TGTGCCATCAGTCGGACTAGCGGGGGCTTCACAGATACGCAGTATTTT.